The sequence of this T cell receptor beta chain was determined in a study of shared clonotypes between healthy human individuals. General observations from the study: Researchers sampled blood only, noting tissue repertoires likely differ.

The data were produced by immunoSEQ multiplex PCR, yet TCRdb's version contains in-frame clones alone and is incomplete. The sample has about 2 million clones; roughly 94% are singletons. Concerning this clone: Its antigen is not identified.

The naive CD8 population came from CD45RO-negative cells selected for CCR7, without terminally differentiated effector memory CD45RA+ cells. Sequencing used naive CD8+ T cells sorted from blood. The TCR was taken from a man aged 18 to 29 in good health.

The CDR3 spells CATSRWGTGAGSYNEQFF. As DNA, the CDR3 is TGTGCCACCAGCAGATGGGGGACAGGGGCTGGCTCCTACAATGAGCAGTTCTTC. The chain combines TRBV15 with TRBJ2-1; 10 nucleotides agree with TRBD1. This CDR3 has 18 residues. Germline CDR1 reads LNHNV; CDR2 reads YYDKDF (reference sequence). The ends lost 2 bases at V and 0 bases at J; junction bases unmatched: 7. Looking up the rest from reference TRBV15 and TRBJ2-1 gives the full variable domain: DAMVIQNPRYQVTQFGKPVTLSCSQTLNHNVMYWYQQKSSQAPKLLFHYYDKDFNNEADTPDNFQSRRPNTSFCFLDIRSPGLGDTAMYLCATSRWGTGAGSYNEQFFGPGTRLTVL.